A selection of T cell receptor beta chains follows, all from one sample in a study of blood T cell repertoires in COVID-19. Method: immunoSEQ multiplex PCR; TCRdb's copy keeps in-frame clones and lacks some. The repertoire holds around 200,000 clones, with less than 90% as singletons. Sequences were obtained from peripheral blood. The source of these receptors is a man between 40 and 49 years old with acute or convalescent COVID-19. Each CDR3 is given with its conserved first and last residue. The order of the fields is clone size, J gene, V gene, D gene, CDR3 protein, CDR3 DNA. A D gene is named only where the DNA matches it firmly. Where a row states a size, it is once, few, many or the class of an expanded clone; other rows omit it.

abundance: -; j_gene: TRBJ1-4; v_gene: TRBV28; d_gene: TRBD1; CDR3aa: CASSMNRGLNEKLFF; CDR3nt: TGTGCCAGCAGTATGAACAGGGGGCTGAATGAAAAACTGTTTTTT
abundance: -; j_gene: TRBJ2-1; v_gene: TRBV7-2; d_gene: -; CDR3aa: CASLQGAIPEYNEQFF; CDR3nt: TGTGCCAGCCTCCAAGGGGCCATCCCGGAATACAATGAGCAGTTCTTC
abundance: once; j_gene: TRBJ2-6; v_gene: TRBV29-1; d_gene: -; CDR3aa: CSVAGLGANVLTF; CDR3nt: TGCAGCGTCGCGGGGCTCGGGGCCAACGTCCTGACTTTC
abundance: -; j_gene: TRBJ2-2; v_gene: TRBV14; d_gene: TRBD2; CDR3aa: CASSPIAGGLTTGELFF; CDR3nt: TGTGCCAGCAGCCCCATAGCGGGGGGCCTGACCACCGGGGAGCTGTTTTTT
abundance: -; j_gene: TRBJ1-3; v_gene: TRBV19; d_gene: -; CDR3aa: CASSSQPGGARNTIYF; CDR3nt: TGTGCCAGTAGTTCCCAACCCGGAGGGGCTCGAAACACCATATATTTT
abundance: -; j_gene: TRBJ2-5; v_gene: TRBV9; d_gene: TRBD1; CDR3aa: CASSVGGGQGGQETQYF; CDR3nt: TGTGCCAGCAGCGTAGGAGGGGGACAGGGAGGGCAAGAGACCCAGTACTTC
abundance: -; j_gene: TRBJ2-5; v_gene: TRBV14; d_gene: -; CDR3aa: CASSQERSPRRETQYF; CDR3nt: TGTGCCAGCAGCCAAGAACGCTCCCCGAGGCGAGAGACCCAGTACTTC
abundance: -; j_gene: TRBJ2-7; v_gene: TRBV18; d_gene: TRBD2; CDR3aa: CASSPTSGGYEQYF; CDR3nt: TGTGCCAGCTCACCGACTAGCGGGGGCTACGAGCAGTACTTC
abundance: once; j_gene: TRBJ2-3; v_gene: TRBV7-9; d_gene: -; CDR3aa: CASIESMTQYF; CDR3nt: TGTGCCAGCATAGAATCAATGACGCAGTATTTT
abundance: -; j_gene: TRBJ1-4; v_gene: TRBV28; d_gene: -; CDR3aa: CASNTRGGGTNEKLFF; CDR3nt: TGTGCCAGCAATACAAGGGGCGGGGGGACTAATGAAAAACTGTTTTTT